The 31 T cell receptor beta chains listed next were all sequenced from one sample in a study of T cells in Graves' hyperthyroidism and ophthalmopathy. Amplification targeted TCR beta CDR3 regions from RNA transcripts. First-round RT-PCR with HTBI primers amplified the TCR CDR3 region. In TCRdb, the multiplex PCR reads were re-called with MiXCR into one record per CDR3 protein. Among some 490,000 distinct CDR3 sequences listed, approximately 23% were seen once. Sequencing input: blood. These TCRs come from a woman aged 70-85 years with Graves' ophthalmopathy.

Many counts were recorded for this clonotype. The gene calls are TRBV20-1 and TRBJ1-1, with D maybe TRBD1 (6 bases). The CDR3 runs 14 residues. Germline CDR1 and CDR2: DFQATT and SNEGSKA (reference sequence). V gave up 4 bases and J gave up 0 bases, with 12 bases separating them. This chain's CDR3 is CSAKTGTMNTEAFF. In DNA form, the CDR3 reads TGCAGTGCTAAAACCGGGACAATGAACACTGAAGCTTTCTTT.

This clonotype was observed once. CDR3 coding DNA: TGTGCCAGCAGCCAACTTTCCCAAAGCTCCTACAATGAGCAGTTCTTC. Translation: CASSQLSQSSYNEQFF. The chain links TRBV7-9 to TRBJ2-1; D unclear. With 5 bases removed from V and 0 bases from J, the gap between germline ends came to 14 bases. Germline CDR1 is SEHNR and CDR2 is FQNEAQ (reference sequence). This CDR3 comprises 16 residues.

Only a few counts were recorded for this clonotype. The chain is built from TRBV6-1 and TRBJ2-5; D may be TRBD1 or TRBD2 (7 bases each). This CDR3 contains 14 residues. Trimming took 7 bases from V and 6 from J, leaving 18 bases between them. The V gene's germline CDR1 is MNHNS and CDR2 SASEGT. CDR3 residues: CASTPGGGEKTQYF. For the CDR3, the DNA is TGTGCCAGCACCCCAGGGGGGGGGGAGAAGACCCAGTACTTC.

CDR3 in DNA: TGTGCCATCAGTGACAGTAAAGAGACCCAGTACTTC. Encoded protein: CAISDSKETQYF. V gene TRBV10-3 combines with J gene TRBJ2-5; D is unresolved. Deletions cut 3 bases from V and 3 bases from J, with 5 bases between. Germline CDR1 ENHRY, CDR2 SYGVKD. The CDR3 covers 12 residues.

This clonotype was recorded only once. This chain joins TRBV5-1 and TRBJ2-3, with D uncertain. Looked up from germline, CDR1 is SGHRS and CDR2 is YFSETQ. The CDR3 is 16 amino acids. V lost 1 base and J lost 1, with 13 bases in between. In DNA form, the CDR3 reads TGCGCCAGCAGCTTGCCCGCTGCATTGGGCACAGATACGCAGTATTTT. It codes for CASSLPAALGTDTQYF. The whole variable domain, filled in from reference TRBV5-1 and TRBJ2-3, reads KAGVTQTPRYLIKTRGQQVTLSCSPISGHRSVSWYQQTPGQGLQFLFEYFSETQRNKGNFPGRFSGRQFSNSRSEMNVSTLELGDSALYLCASSLPAALGTDTQYFGPGTRLTVL.

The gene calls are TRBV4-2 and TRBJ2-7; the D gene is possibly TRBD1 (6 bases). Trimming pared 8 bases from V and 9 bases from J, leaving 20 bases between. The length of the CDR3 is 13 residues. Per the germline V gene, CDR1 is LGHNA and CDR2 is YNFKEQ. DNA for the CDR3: TGTGCCAGCGGGCCAGAGACAGGATTGGCGCAGTACTTC. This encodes CASGPETGLAQYF.

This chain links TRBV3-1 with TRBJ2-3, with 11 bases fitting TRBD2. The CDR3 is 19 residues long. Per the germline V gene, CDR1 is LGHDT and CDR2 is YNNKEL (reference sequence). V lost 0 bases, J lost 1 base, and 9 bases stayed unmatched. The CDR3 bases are TGTGCCAGCAGCCAAGATCGGTGGCTAGCGGGAGGACGCACAGATACGCAGTATTTT. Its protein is CASSQDRWLAGGRTDTQYF.

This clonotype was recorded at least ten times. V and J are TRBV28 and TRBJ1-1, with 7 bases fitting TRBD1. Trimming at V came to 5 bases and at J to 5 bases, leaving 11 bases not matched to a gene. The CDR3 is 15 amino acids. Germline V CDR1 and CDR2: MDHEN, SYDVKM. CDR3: CASSPSRGQVTEAFF. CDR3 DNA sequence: TGTGCCAGCAGTCCCTCGAGAGGACAGGTGACTGAAGCTTTCTTT.

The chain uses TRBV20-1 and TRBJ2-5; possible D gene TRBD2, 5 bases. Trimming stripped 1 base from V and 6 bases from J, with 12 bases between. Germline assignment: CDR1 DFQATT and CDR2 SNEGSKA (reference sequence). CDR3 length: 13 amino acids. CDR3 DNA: TGCAGTGCTAGAGTCGGACGGGGAAAGACCCAGTACTTC. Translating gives CSARVGRGKTQYF.

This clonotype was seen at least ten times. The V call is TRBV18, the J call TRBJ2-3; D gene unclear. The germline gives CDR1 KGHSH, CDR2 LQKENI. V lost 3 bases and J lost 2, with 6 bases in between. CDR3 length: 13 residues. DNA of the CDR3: TGTGCCAGCTCACCCGGCGTCACAGATACGCAGTATTTT. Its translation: CASSPGVTDTQYF. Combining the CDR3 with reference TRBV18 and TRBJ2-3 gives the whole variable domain NAGVMQNPRHLVRRRGQEARLRCSPMKGHSHVYWYRQLPEEGLKFMVYLQKENIIDESGMPKERFSAEFPKEGPSILRIQQVVRGDSAAYFCASSPGVTDTQYFGPGTRLTVL.

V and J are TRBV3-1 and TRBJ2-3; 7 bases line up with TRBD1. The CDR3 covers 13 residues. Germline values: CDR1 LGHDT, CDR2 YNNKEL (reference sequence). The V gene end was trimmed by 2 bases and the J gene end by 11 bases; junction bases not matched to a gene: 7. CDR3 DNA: TGTGCCAGCAGCCAAACCCTAGGGGGCGAGCAGTATTTT. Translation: CASSQTLGGEQYF.

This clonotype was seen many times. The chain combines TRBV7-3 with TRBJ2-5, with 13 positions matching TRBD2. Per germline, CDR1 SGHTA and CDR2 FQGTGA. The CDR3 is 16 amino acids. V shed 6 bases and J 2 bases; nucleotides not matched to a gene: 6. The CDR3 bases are TGTGCCAGCAGTCGTACGGGACTAGCGGGACAAGAGACCCAGTACTTC. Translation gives CASSRTGLAGQETQYF.

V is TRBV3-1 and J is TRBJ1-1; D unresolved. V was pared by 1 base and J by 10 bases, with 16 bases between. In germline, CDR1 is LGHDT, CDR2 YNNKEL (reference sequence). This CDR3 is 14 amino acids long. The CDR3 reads CASSQGSGRTRAFF. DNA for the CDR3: TGTGCCAGCAGCCAAGGTAGCGGCAGGACGAGAGCTTTCTTT. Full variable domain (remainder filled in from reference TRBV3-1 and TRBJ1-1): DTAVSQTPKYLVTQMGNDKSIKCEQNLGHDTMYWYKQDSKKFLKIMFSYNNKELIINETVPNRFSPKSPDKAHLNLHINSLELGDSAVYFCASSQGSGRTRAFFGQGTRLTVV.

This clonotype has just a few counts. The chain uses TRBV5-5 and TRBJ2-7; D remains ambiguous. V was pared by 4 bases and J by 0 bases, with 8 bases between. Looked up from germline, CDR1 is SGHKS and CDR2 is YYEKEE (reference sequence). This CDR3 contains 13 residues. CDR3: CASSRMSSYEQYF. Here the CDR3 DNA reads TGTGCCAGCAGCAGGATGAGCTCCTACGAGCAGTACTTC.

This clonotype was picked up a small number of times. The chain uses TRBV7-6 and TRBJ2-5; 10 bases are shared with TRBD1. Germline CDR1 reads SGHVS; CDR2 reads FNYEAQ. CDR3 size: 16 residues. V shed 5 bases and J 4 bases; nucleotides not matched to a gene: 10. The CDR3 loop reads CASSQTRDRGLETQYF. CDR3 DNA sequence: TGTGCCAGCAGCCAAACGAGGGACAGGGGCTTAGAGACCCAGTACTTC. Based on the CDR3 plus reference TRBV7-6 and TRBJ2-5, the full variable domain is GAGVSQSPRYKVTKRGQDVALRCDPISGHVSLYWYRQALGQGPEFLTYFNYEAQQDKSGLPNDRFSAERPEGSISTLTIQRTEQRDSAMYRCASSQTRDRGLETQYFGPGTRLLVL.

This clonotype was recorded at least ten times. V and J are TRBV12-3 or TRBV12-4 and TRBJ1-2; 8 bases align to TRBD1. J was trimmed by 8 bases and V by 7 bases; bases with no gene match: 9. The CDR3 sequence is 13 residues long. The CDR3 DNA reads TGTGCCAGCACCCTCGGACAGGGTGGCGGCTACACCTTC. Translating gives CASTLGQGGGYTF.

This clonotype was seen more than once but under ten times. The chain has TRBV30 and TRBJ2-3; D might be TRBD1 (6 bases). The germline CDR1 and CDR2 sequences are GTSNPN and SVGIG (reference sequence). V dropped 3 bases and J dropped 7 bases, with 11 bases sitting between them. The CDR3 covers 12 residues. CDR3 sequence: CAWRPTGNTQYF. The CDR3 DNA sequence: TGTGCCTGGAGGCCCACAGGGAATACGCAGTATTTT.

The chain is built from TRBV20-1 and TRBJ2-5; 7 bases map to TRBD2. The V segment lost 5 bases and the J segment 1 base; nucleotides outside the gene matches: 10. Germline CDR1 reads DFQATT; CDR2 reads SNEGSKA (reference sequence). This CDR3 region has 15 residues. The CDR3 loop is CSAARGAGTQETQYF. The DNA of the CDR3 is TGCAGTGCTGCTAGGGGAGCGGGGACCCAAGAGACCCAGTACTTC.

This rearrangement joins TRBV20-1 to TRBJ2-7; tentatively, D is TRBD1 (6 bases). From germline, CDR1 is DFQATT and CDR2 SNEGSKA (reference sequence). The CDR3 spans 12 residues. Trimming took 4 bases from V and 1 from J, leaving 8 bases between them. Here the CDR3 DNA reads TGCAGTGCTACGCAGGGGTCCTACGAGCAGTACTTC. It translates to CSATQGSYEQYF.

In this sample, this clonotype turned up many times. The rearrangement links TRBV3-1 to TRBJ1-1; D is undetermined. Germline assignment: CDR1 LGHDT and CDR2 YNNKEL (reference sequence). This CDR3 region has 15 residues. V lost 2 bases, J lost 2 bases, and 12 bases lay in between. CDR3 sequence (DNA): TGTGCCAGCAGCCAAATCAGTGATGCAAACACTGAAGCTTTCTTT. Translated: CASSQISDANTEAFF.

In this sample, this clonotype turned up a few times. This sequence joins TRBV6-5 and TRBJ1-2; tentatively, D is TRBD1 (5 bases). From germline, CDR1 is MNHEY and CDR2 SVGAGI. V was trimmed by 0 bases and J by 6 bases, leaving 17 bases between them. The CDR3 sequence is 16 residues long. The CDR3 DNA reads TGTGCCAGCAGTTACTCGAAGGGACTGGGGTGGAATGGCTACACCTTC. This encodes CASSYSKGLGWNGYTF.

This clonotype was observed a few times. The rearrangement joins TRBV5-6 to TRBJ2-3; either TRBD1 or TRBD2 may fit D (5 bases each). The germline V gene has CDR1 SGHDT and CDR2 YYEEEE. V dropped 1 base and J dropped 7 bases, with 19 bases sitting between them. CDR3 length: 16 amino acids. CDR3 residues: CASSLLSSGRFHTQYF. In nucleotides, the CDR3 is TGTGCCAGCAGCTTGCTCTCATCGGGACGGTTTCATACGCAGTATTTT.

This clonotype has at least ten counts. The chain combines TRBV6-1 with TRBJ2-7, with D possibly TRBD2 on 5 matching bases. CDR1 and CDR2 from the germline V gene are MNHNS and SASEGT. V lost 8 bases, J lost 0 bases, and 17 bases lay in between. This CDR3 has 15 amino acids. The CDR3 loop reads CASRRGQHNSYEQYF. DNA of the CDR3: TGTGCCAGCCGACGAGGGCAGCATAACTCCTACGAGCAGTACTTC.

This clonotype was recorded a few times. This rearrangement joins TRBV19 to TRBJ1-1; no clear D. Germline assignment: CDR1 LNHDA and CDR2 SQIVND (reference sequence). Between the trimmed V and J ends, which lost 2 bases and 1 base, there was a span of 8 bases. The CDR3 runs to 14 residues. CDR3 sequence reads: CASSIMTTNTEAFF. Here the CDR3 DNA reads TGTGCCAGTAGTATAATGACCACGAACACTGAAGCTTTCTTT.

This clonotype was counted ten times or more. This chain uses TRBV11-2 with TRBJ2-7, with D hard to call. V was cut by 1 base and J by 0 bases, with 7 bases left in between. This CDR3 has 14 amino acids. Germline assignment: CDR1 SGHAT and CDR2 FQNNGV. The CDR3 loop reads CASSLGQRSYEQYF. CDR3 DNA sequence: TGTGCCAGCAGCTTAGGTCAACGCTCCTACGAGCAGTACTTC.

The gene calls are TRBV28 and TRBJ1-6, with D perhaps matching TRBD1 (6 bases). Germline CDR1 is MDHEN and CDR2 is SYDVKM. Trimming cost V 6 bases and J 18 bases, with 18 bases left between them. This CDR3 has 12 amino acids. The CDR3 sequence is CASRASRDKDHF. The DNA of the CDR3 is TGTGCCAGCAGGGCGAGCCGGGACAAGGACCACTTT.

CDR3 region: CASGGTSGREQYF. CDR3 nucleotides: TGTGCCAGCGGCGGGACTAGCGGGAGGGAGCAGTATTTT. The chain carries TRBV7-2 and TRBJ2-3, with TRBD2 matching 16 bases. The CDR3 extends over 13 amino acids. Germline V gene lookup returns CDR1 SGHTA and CDR2 FQGNSA. Trimming removed 8 bases from V and 11 bases from J; junction bases left unmatched: 4.

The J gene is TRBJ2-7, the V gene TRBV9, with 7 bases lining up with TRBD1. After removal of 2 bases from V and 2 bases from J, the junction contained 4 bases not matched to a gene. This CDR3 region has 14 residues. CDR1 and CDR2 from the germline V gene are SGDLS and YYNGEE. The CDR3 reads CASSVGQLPYEQYF. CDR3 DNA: TGTGCCAGCAGCGTGGGACAGCTCCCCTACGAGCAGTACTTC.

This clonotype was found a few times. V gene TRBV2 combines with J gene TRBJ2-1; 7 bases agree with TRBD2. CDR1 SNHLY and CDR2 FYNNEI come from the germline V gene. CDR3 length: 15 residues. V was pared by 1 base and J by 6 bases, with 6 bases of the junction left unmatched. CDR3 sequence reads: CASSEDGGSFNEQFF. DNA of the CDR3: TGTGCCAGCAGTGAAGATGGCGGGAGTTTCAATGAGCAGTTCTTC.

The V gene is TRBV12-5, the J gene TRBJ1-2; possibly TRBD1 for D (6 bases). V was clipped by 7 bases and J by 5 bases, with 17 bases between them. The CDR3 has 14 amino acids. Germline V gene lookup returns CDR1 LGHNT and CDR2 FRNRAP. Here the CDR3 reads CASAPLGGGYGYTF. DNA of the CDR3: TGTGCTAGTGCCCCCTTGGGGGGCGGGTATGGCTACACCTTC.

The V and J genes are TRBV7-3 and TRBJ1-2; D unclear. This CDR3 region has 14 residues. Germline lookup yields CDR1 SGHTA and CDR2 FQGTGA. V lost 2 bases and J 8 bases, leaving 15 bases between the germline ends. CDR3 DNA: TGTGCCAGCAGCTTATCGGGCGGGGTGGAAGGCTACACCTTC. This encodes CASSLSGGVEGYTF.